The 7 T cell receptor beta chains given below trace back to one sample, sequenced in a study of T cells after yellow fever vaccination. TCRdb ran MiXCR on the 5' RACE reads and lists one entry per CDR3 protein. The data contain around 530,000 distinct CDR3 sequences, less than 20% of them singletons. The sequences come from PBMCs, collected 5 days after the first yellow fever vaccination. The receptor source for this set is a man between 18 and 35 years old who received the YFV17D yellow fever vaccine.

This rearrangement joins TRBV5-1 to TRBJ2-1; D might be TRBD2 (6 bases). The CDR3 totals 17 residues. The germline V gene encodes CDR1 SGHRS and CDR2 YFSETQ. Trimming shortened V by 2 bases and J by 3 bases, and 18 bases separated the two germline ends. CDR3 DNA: TGCGCCAGCAGCTTAGGAGGGTTGGGGATCCGCTACAATGAGCAGTTCTTC. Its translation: CASSLGGLGIRYNEQFF.

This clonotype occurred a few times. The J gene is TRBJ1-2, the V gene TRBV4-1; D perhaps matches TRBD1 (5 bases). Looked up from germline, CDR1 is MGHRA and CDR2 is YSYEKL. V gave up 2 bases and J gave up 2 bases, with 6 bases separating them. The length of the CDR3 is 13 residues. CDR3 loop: CASSQNRNYGYTF. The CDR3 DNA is TGCGCCAGCAGCCAAAACAGGAACTATGGCTACACCTTC.

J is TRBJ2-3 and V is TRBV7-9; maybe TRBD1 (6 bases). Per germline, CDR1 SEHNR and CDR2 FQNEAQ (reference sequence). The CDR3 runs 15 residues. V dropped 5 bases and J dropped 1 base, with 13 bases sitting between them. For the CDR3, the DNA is TGTGCCAGCAGCCAGGACTGGGGGCGCACAGATACGCAGTATTTT. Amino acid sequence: CASSQDWGRTDTQYF.

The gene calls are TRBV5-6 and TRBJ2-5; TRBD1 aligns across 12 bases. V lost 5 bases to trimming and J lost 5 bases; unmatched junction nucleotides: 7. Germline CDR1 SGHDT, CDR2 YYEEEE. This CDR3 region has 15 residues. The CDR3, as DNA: TGTGCCAGCAGATGGGACAGGGGGCTATTCGAGACCCAGTACTTC. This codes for CASRWDRGLFETQYF. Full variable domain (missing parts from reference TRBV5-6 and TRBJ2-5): DAGVTQSPTHLIKTRGQQVTLRCSPKSGHDTVSWYQQALGQGPQFIFQYYEEEERQRGNFPDRFSGHQFPNYSSELNVNALLLGDSALYLCASRWDRGLFETQYFGPGTRLLVL.

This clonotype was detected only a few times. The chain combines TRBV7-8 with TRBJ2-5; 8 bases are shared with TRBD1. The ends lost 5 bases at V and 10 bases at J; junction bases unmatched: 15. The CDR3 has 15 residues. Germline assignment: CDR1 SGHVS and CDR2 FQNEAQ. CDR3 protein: CASSLDYFEQGDQYF. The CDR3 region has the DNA TGTGCCAGCAGCCTGGACTACTTCGAACAGGGGGACCAGTACTTC.

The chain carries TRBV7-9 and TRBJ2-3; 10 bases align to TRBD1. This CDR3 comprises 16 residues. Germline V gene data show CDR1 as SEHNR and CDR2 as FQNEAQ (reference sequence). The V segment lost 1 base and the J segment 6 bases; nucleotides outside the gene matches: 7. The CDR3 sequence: CASSLGDRGIRDTQYF. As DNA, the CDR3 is TGTGCCAGCAGCTTAGGGGACAGGGGCATCAGGGATACGCAGTATTTT.

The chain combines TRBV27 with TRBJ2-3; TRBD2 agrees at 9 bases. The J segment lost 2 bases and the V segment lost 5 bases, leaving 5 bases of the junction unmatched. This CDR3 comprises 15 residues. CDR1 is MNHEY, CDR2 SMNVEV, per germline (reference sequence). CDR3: CASSQPSGVTDTQYF. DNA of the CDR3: TGTGCCAGCAGTCAGCCTAGCGGGGTCACAGATACGCAGTATTTT.